Described below is a single TCR beta chain sequence and its context. Study processing details: Amplification with reference gene primers provided the estimates of nucleated cell counts. Measured with immunoSEQ multiplex PCR; TCRdb has only the in-frame clones, and not every one. V and J calls and clone size are given by that table; D and trimming were obtained from the DNA. The repertoire holds some 140,000 clones, with 60% to 85% as singletons. Germline lookup yields CDR1 MNHEY and CDR2 SMNVEV (reference sequence). With V trimmed by 3 bases and J by 2 bases, 3 bases remained unmatched. CDR3 length equals 14 residues. The sample comes from a study of blood T cell repertoires in COVID-19.

The receptor was derived from a man aged 80 or over with acute or convalescent COVID-19. Material for sequencing was peripheral blood. This chain connects TRBV27 to TRBJ1-2, with 7 bases fitting TRBD1. In nucleotides, the CDR3 is TGTGCCAGCAGTTTGTCGGGACAGAACTATGGCTACACCTTC. This codes for CASSLSGQNYGYTF.